The clone carrying this T cell receptor (beta chain) was seen at least ten times. The antigen is unknown. This CDR3 comprises 17 residues. Losses at the gene ends were 8 bases for V and 0 bases for J; bases not matched to a gene: 13. Germline CDR1 MNHEY, CDR2 SMNVEV (reference sequence). Individually, cDNA molecules had unique molecular identifiers attached to them. One entry per CDR3 protein, called by TCRdb with MiXCR from the 5' RACE reads. The sample contains some 80,000 distinct CDR3 sequences, under 11% of which appear only once. This specimen comes from a study of early T cells in non-severe SARS-CoV-2 infection. Study in general: Sequencing of unsorted whole blood was done on bulk RNA, leaving chains unpaired.

The study's findings and limits: In VDJdb matching, anti-spike CD8 responses were favored while private and CD4 specificities went missing.

Source: whole blood, taken at baseline. V and J are TRBV27 and TRBJ2-4, with TRBD1 matching over 7 bases. This sequence was found in an adult who was a healthcare worker with PCR-confirmed SARS-CoV-2 infection or an uninfected control (not recorded which). CDR3 nucleotide sequence: TGTGCCAGCTCCTTTGGGCTAGGGGGCCAAGCCAAAAACATTCAGTACTTC. Translation: CASSFGLGGQAKNIQYF.